This T cell receptor beta chain was sequenced in a study of blood T cell repertoires in COVID-19. Overall study: In each case, the material was cDNA or gDNA derived from T cells, B-cell-depleted T cells, or PBMCs.

This CDR3 is 13 amino acids long. V lost 10 bases to trimming and J lost 7 bases; unmatched junction nucleotides: 6. Per germline, CDR1 LNHDA and CDR2 SQIVND (reference sequence). TCRdb's table, derived via immunoSEQ multiplex PCR, lists solely in-frame clones and lacks some. The sample includes about 210,000 clones, under 90% of them seen just once. Sequencing input: peripheral blood. The rearrangement links TRBV19 to TRBJ1-6; 8 nucleotides align to TRBD1. This clonotype was sampled from an elderly woman with COVID-19, enrolled during active disease. The DNA for the CDR3 is TGTGCCACCCGGACAGGGAAGAATTCACCCCTCCACTTT. Protein product: CATRTGKNSPLHF.